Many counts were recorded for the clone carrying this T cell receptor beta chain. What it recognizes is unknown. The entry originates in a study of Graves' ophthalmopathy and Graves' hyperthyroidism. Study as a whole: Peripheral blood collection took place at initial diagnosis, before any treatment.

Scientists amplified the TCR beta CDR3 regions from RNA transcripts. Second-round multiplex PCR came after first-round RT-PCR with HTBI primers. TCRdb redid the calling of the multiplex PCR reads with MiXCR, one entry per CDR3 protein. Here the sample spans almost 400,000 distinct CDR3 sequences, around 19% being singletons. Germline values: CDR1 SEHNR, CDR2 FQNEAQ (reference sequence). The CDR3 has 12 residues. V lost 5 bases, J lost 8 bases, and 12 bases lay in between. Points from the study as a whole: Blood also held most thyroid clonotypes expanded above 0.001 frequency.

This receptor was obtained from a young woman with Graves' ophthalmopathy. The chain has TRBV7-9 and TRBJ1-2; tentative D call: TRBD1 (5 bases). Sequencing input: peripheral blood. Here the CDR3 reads CASSGPTAGYTF. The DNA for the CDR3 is TGTGCCAGCAGCGGACCGACAGCCGGCTACACCTTC.